The rows below give T cell receptor beta chains drawn from one sample of a study of OX40 agonist ivuxolimab in advanced cancers. Assay: immunoSEQ multiplex PCR; the TCRdb copy retains only in-frame clones and omits some. The table has about 99,000 clones, roughly 95% seen once. The sequencing here drew on CD4+ or CD8+ T cells sorted from blood, taken in a trial of the OX40 agonist ivuxolimab. The receptors here all came from an adult with an advanced solid tumor such as melanoma, head and neck, liver or kidney cancer. Each CDR3 is given with its conserved first and last residue. The D gene is left open where the match is weak. Expanded clones get a size class; other rows say once, few or many, or leave the size out.

11	-	TRBJ2-1	TRBV27	-	CASSSVGEQFF	TGTGCCAGCAGCTCGGTCGGTGAGCAGTTCTTC
11	-	TRBJ2-5	TRBV9	-	CASSPGETQYF	TGTGCCAGCAGCCCTGGGGAGACCCAGTACTTC
13	-	TRBJ2-1	TRBV6-5	-	CASTSGSWNEQFF	TGTGCCAGCACTTCGGGGAGCTGGAATGAGCAGTTCTTC
15	-	TRBJ2-7	TRBV28	-	CASKKRIWSSYEQYF	TGTGCCAGCAAAAAGAGGATCTGGAGCTCCTACGAGCAGTACTTC
15	-	TRBJ2-1	TRBV27	-	CASSPSGPSYNEQFF	TGTGCCAGCAGTCCCAGCGGGCCCTCCTACAATGAGCAGTTCTTC
16	-	TRBJ1-2	TRBV5-6	-	CASNRLVEGSNYGYTF	TGTGCCAGCAACCGATTAGTGGAGGGATCTAACTATGGCTACACCTTC
14	TRBD1	TRBJ2-2	TRBV28	once	CASGQGSNTGELFF	TGTGCCAGCGGACAGGGATCGAACACCGGGGAGCTGTTTTTT
14	-	TRBJ2-1	TRBV11-3	-	CASSPLGGNNEQFF	TGTGCCAGCAGCCCCCTTGGCGGGAACAATGAGCAGTTCTTC
15	-	TRBJ2-1	TRBV4-1	once	CASSQDAGLYNEQFF	TGCGCCAGCAGCCAAGATGCGGGACTCTACAATGAGCAGTTCTTC
15	-	TRBJ1-3	TRBV12-5	-	CASVEDPQPENTIYF	TGTGCTAGTGTCGAGGATCCCCAACCGGAAAACACCATATATTTT
15	-	TRBJ2-6	TRBV2	-	CASISDHSGANVLTF	TGTGCCAGCATTTCGGATCACTCTGGGGCCAACGTCCTGACTTTC
14	-	TRBJ2-7	TRBV19	-	CASSIGQVGYEQYF	TGTGCCAGTAGTATTGGCCAGGTTGGCTACGAGCAGTACTTC
15	-	TRBJ1-5	TRBV6-5	-	CASSLTGGGDQPQHF	TGTGCCAGCAGCCTGACCGGGGGGGGCGATCAGCCCCAGCATTTT
14	-	TRBJ2-7	TRBV28	-	CASSRRGGPGEQYF	TGTGCCAGCAGTCGACGGGGCGGCCCGGGCGAGCAGTACTTC
13	-	TRBJ2-1	TRBV2	-	CASIPDSYNEQFF	TGTGCCAGCATCCCTGACTCCTACAATGAGCAGTTCTTC
14	TRBD1	TRBJ2-7	TRBV29-1	-	CSVETGTEDYEQYF	TGCAGCGTGGAGACCGGGACAGAAGACTACGAGCAGTACTTC
13	-	TRBJ2-7	TRBV28	-	CASSFVTSYEQYF	TGTGCCAGCAGTTTCGTAACCTCCTACGAGCAGTACTTC
15	-	TRBJ2-7	TRBV27	once	CASSDNRVGAYEQYF	TGTGCCAGCAGCGATAACAGGGTTGGAGCCTACGAGCAGTACTTC
16	TRBD2	TRBJ2-5	TRBV2	-	CASMNKLAGAVEAQYF	TGTGCCAGCATGAACAAACTAGCGGGGGCGGTCGAGGCCCAGTACTTC
12	-	TRBJ2-7	TRBV4-2	once	CASSQVPREQYF	TGTGCCAGCAGCCAAGTGCCCCGGGAGCAGTACTTC
15	TRBD2	TRBJ2-1	TRBV9	-	CASSPIAGGSNEQFF	TGTGCCAGCAGCCCTATAGCGGGAGGTTCGAATGAGCAGTTCTTC
15	-	TRBJ2-5	TRBV5-6	-	CASSLGVPSIEAQYF	TGTGCCAGCAGCCTCGGGGTACCCTCCATTGAGGCCCAGTACTTC
12	-	TRBJ2-7	TRBV27	-	CASSSRGFDQYF	TGTGCCAGCAGTTCGAGAGGGTTCGACCAGTACTTC
12	-	TRBJ2-7	TRBV7-3	once	CASSEGGDEQYF	TGTGCCAGCAGCGAGGGGGGCGACGAGCAGTACTTC
15	TRBD1	TRBJ2-3	TRBV6-6	-	CASSKWTGSTDTQYF	TGTGCCAGCAGTAAATGGACAGGCAGCACAGATACGCAGTATTTT
13	-	TRBJ2-5	TRBV7-8	-	CASSETGGGGLHF	TGTGCCAGCAGCGAAACCGGGGGCGGGGGTTTGCACTTC
13	-	TRBJ1-5	TRBV5-8	-	CASSLGLNQPQHF	TGTGCCAGCAGCTTGGGTCTCAATCAGCCCCAGCATTTT
15	-	TRBJ1-3	TRBV2	-	CASSALGGPGNTIYF	TGTGCCAGCAGTGCCCTGGGGGGGCCGGGAAACACCATATATTTT
14	TRBD2	TRBJ2-7	TRBV7-9	-	CASSDMTSAYEQYF	TGTGCCAGCAGCGATATGACTAGCGCCTACGAGCAGTACTTC
15	-	TRBJ2-7	TRBV19	-	CASSIATDSYYEQYF	TGTGCCAGTAGTATAGCCACGGACAGCTACTACGAGCAGTACTTC
14	-	TRBJ1-2	TRBV4-3	-	CASSPSRGNYGYTF	TGCGCCAGCAGCCCAAGTAGGGGCAACTATGGCTACACCTTC
15	-	TRBJ1-1	TRBV4-1	-	CASSLGPALNTEAFF	TGCGCCAGCAGCCTTGGACCGGCCTTGAACACTGAAGCTTTCTTT
13	-	TRBJ1-5	TRBV10-3	-	CAIHGDSNQPQHF	TGTGCCATCCACGGGGATAGCAATCAGCCCCAGCATTTT
12	TRBD1	TRBJ2-1	TRBV29-1	-	CSVVTGNVEQFF	TGCAGCGTTGTGACAGGGAATGTTGAGCAGTTCTTC
15	TRBD1	TRBJ2-7	TRBV18	-	CASSLSAGGEYEQYF	TGTGCCAGCTCCCTTAGCGCAGGGGGAGAATACGAGCAGTACTTC
14	TRBD1	TRBJ1-5	TRBV15	-	CATREDRVNQPQHF	TGTGCCACCAGGGAAGACAGGGTCAATCAGCCCCAGCATTTT
15	-	TRBJ2-6	TRBV4-1	-	CASSQEGGGANVLTF	TGCGCCAGCAGCCAAGAAGGCGGAGGGGCCAACGTCCTGACTTTC
12	-	TRBJ2-7	TRBV7-2	-	CASRTEPYEQYF	TGTGCCAGCAGGACAGAACCCTACGAGCAGTACTTC
15	-	TRBJ2-6	TRBV6-5	-	CASSVQGSGANVLTF	TGTGCCAGCAGTGTCCAGGGTTCTGGGGCCAACGTCCTGACTTTC
13	-	TRBJ1-5	TRBV6-6	-	CASSWTGNQPQHF	TGTGCCAGCAGTTGGACGGGCAATCAGCCCCAGCATTTT
15	TRBD2	TRBJ2-1	TRBV4-1	-	CATAPLAGGRGEQFF	TGCGCCACCGCCCCACTAGCGGGGGGTAGGGGTGAGCAGTTCTTC
15	-	TRBJ2-7	TRBV7-2	-	CASSLMEGSFYEQYF	TGTGCCAGCAGCCTGATGGAGGGCTCGTTCTACGAGCAGTACTTC
15	-	TRBJ2-7	TRBV6-1	-	CASSVLRRGQYEQYF	TGTGCCAGCAGTGTGTTAAGGAGGGGGCAGTACGAGCAGTACTTC
15	TRBD1	TRBJ2-1	TRBV6-5	once	CASSYSGQPYNEQFF	TGTGCCAGCAGTTACTCGGGACAGCCCTACAATGAGCAGTTCTTC
13	-	TRBJ1-1	TRBV28	-	CASSSAFSTEAFF	TGTGCCAGCAGCTCTGCCTTCAGCACTGAAGCTTTCTTT
14	-	TRBJ1-1	TRBV4-1	-	CASSQEGRWAEAFF	TGCGCCAGCAGCCAAGAGGGCAGGTGGGCTGAAGCTTTCTTT
13	TRBD2	TRBJ2-3	TRBV13	-	CASSLERAGGQYF	TGTGCCAGCAGCTTGGAACGGGCGGGAGGGCAGTATTTT
16	-	TRBJ1-3	TRBV4-3	-	CASSQDGVRSGNTIYF	TGCGCCAGCAGCCAAGATGGCGTACGCTCTGGAAACACCATATATTTT
19	TRBD2	TRBJ2-1	TRBV7-2	-	CASSLGGDTGTSGSNEQFF	TGTGCCAGCAGCTTAGGGGGGGACACTGGGACTAGCGGGAGCAATGAGCAGTTCTTC
15	-	TRBJ2-2	TRBV9	-	CASSLDDGGTGELFF	TGTGCCAGCAGCCTGGACGACGGGGGCACCGGGGAGCTGTTTTTT
14	-	TRBJ2-5	TRBV5-6	-	CASSPYSGQETQYF	TGTGCCAGCAGCCCATATAGCGGTCAAGAGACCCAGTACTTC
15	-	TRBJ2-5	TRBV7-9	-	CASSLLGGSEETQYF	TGTGCCAGCAGCTTATTGGGGGGATCGGAAGAGACCCAGTACTTC
13	-	TRBJ1-3	TRBV5-6	-	CASSFSPRDTIYF	TGTGCCAGCAGCTTCTCGCCCCGAGACACCATATATTTT
15	-	TRBJ1-2	TRBV28	-	CASSLGYSRGDGYTF	TGTGCCAGCAGTTTGGGGTACTCCCGCGGGGATGGCTACACCTTC
14	TRBD1	TRBJ2-5	TRBV11-1	-	CASSSNGGRGQQYF	TGTGCCAGCAGCTCCAACGGTGGCAGGGGACAGCAGTACTTC